This T cell receptor (beta chain) was obtained from a study of cytomegalovirus exposure and HLA in healthy donors. Primers included in the PCR were 60 Vbeta and 13 Jbeta primers. Per the study methods: Among the unique TCR beta chains that a later analysis counted, some 73 million in all, roughly 11 million were shared. The repertoire was sequenced with immunoSEQ multiplex PCR; TCRdb's copy has only in-frame clones and lacks some. V and J calls and clone size are copied from that table; D and trimming were computed from the DNA. The sample contains about 190,000 clones, about four fifths of which appear only once. The germline V gene has CDR1 SGHRS and CDR2 YFSETQ. This CDR3 has 17 amino acids. J was trimmed by 4 bases and V by 0 bases; bases with no gene match: 8. Study-level points and caveats: The investigators catalogued 164 TCR beta chains as cytomegalovirus-associated. Accurate prediction of most subjects' HLA-A and HLA-B alleles from TCR beta sequences was reported.

Points on this clone: Its specificity is not known.

The receptor comes from a man between 18 and 35 years old in good health and CMV-seronegative. The chain employs TRBV5-1 and TRBJ2-2, with 8 bases matching TRBD2. The sequenced sample was PBMCs. DNA for the CDR3: TGCGCCAGCAGCTTGGAAGCGGGGGCCCGGGGCACCGGGGAGCTGTTTTTT. This encodes CASSLEAGARGTGELFF.